These 21 T cell receptor beta chains came from one sample sequenced in a study of CD8+ T cells in alopecia areata (dated by TCRdb to 2017 to 2018). The library was obtained by the immunoSEQ multiplex PCR assay. RNA was extracted from all samples and reverse transcribed into cDNA, which served as template for TCR sequencing. In TCRdb, the immuneACCESS table is reduced to in-frame sequences with V and J assigned. These tables do not hold every clone; where another copy was compared, an unresolved V gene accounts for under half, and the others remain unexplained. For this sample there are a few hundred thousand clones; around two fifths appear just once. Clones ranked in the top ten supply 0.48% of the sample. Per the publication, the treatment or condition label means: oral pan-JAK inhibitor, 5-10 mg twice daily. Material: CD4+ T cells sorted from blood, obtained between weeks 30 and 35, from a patient treated with tofacitinib. The receptors originated from a human donor with alopecia areata.

This sequence joins TRBV30 and TRBJ2-1, with 7 positions matching TRBD1. Germline V gene lookup returns CDR1 GTSNPN and CDR2 SVGIG (reference sequence). CDR3 length: 14 residues. V shed 4 bases, J shed 8 bases, and the junction held 11 bases outside the gene matches. The CDR3 sequence: CAWTRTGLGDEQFF. CDR3 nucleotide sequence: TGTGCCTGGACCCGGACAGGCCTGGGGGATGAGCAGTTCTTC.

V and J are TRBV7-9 and TRBJ2-2; TRBD1 matches 7 bases. V trimming: 0 bases; J trimming: 5 bases; junction bases outside the gene matches: 3. From germline, CDR1 is SEHNR and CDR2 FQNEAQ (reference sequence). This CDR3 contains 15 residues. CDR3 coding DNA: TGTGCCAGCAGCTTAGCGGGACAGCTTACCGGGGAGCTGTTTTTT. As protein: CASSLAGQLTGELFF. The variable domain in full, completed from reference TRBV7-9 and TRBJ2-2, reads DTGVSQNPRHKITKRGQNVTFRCDPISEHNRLYWYRQTLGQGPEFLTYFQNEAQLEKSRLLSDRFSAERPKGSFSTLEIQRTEQGDSAMYLCASSLAGQLTGELFFGEGSRLTVL.

This clone was recorded many times. The CDR3 loop reads CASSPGLAGADTQYF. The CDR3 DNA reads TGTGCCAGCAGCCCAGGACTAGCGGGAGCAGATACGCAGTATTTT. The V call is TRBV7-9, the J call TRBJ2-3; 13 nucleotides line up with TRBD2. The CDR3 has 15 amino acids. Germline V gives CDR1 SEHNR, CDR2 FQNEAQ (reference sequence). V lost 5 bases and J lost 4; bases outside the gene matches: 3. The full variable domain, its missing parts supplied by reference TRBV7-9 and TRBJ2-3, is DTGVSQNPRHKITKRGQNVTFRCDPISEHNRLYWYRQTLGQGPEFLTYFQNEAQLEKSRLLSDRFSAERPKGSFSTLEIQRTEQGDSAMYLCASSPGLAGADTQYFGPGTRLTVL.

The rearrangement links TRBV10-3 to TRBJ2-5; a weak D match, TRBD2 (7 bases). The V gene's germline CDR1 is ENHRY and CDR2 SYGVKD. This CDR3 is built from 17 residues. V was pared by 0 bases and J by 2 bases, with 16 bases between. The CDR3 loop is CAISESRSGGPQETQYF. CDR3 nucleotides: TGTGCCATCAGTGAGTCGAGATCGGGGGGCCCTCAAGAGACCCAGTACTTC.

Only a few counts were recorded for this clone. The chain links TRBV19 to TRBJ2-7; 8 nucleotides agree with TRBD1. CDR3 size: 15 residues. Germline CDR1 is LNHDA and CDR2 is SQIVND (reference sequence). Trimming took 6 bases from V and 3 from J; bases not matched to a gene: 10. The CDR3 sequence is CASRDTGTGVYEQYF. For the CDR3, the DNA is TGTGCCAGTAGAGATACCGGGACAGGAGTCTACGAGCAGTACTTC.

The CDR3 here is CASSAQQGGETQYF. The CDR3 DNA is TGCGCCAGCAGCGCCCAACAGGGGGGGGAGACCCAGTACTTC. The genes are TRBV4-1 and TRBJ2-5, with D maybe TRBD1 (8 bases). This CDR3 has 14 amino acids. V dropped 5 bases and J dropped 5 bases, with 15 bases sitting between them. Looked up from germline, CDR1 is MGHRA and CDR2 is YSYEKL.

This clone turned up a few times. The sample has other DNA sequences that encode this CDR3 too. The rearrangement joins TRBV5-1 to TRBJ1-1; possibly TRBD1 for D (6 bases). CDR1 and CDR2 (germline): SGHRS, YFSETQ. Trimming took 2 bases from V and 2 from J, leaving 13 bases between them. The CDR3 consists of 15 residues. The CDR3 reads CASSLTGSGNTEAFF. CDR3 DNA: TGCGCCAGCAGCTTAACAGGGTCGGGAAACACTGAAGCTTTCTTT.

The sample holds a few counts of this clone. This CDR3 reads CAWSVARGLINGYTF. The CDR3 region has the DNA TGTGCCTGGAGTGTAGCCAGGGGTTTGATTAATGGCTACACCTTC. The chain couples TRBV30 to TRBJ1-2, with a weak D call TRBD1 (6 bases). The CDR3 length is 15 residues. Germline lookup yields CDR1 GTSNPN and CDR2 SVGIG (reference sequence). Trimming took 0 bases from V and 6 from J, leaving 17 bases between them.

This clone was recorded a few times. This chain links TRBV29-1 with TRBJ2-2; a weak D match, TRBD1 (5 bases). From germline, CDR1 is SQVTM and CDR2 ANQGSEA. V was shortened by 5 bases and J by 5 bases, with 6 bases between the two germline ends. The CDR3 length is 11 residues. As DNA, the CDR3 is TGCAGCGTTCAGGGTACCGGGGAGCTGTTTTTT. Translating it yields CSVQGTGELFF.

This chain uses TRBV25-1 with TRBJ1-1; 9 nucleotides line up with TRBD1. V lost 5 bases and J lost 4; bases outside the gene matches: 8. This CDR3 comprises 15 residues. Per the germline V gene, CDR1 is MGHDK and CDR2 is SYGVNS. The CDR3 DNA is TGTGCCAGCAGTCCCCGGGACAGGGTTTCCACTGAAGCTTTCTTT. Its translation is CASSPRDRVSTEAFF.

This clone came up many times. J is TRBJ2-7 and V is TRBV5-1; the D is unclear. The CDR3 runs 12 residues. With 0 bases removed from V and 2 bases from J, the gap between germline ends came to 3 bases. CDR1 and CDR2 (germline): SGHRS, YFSETQ. The CDR3 loop is CASSLEPYEQYF. For the CDR3, the DNA is TGCGCCAGCAGCTTGGAGCCCTACGAGCAGTACTTC.

V is TRBV30 and J is TRBJ2-5; possibly TRBD2 for D (6 bases). CDR1 GTSNPN and CDR2 SVGIG come from the germline V gene (reference sequence). Trimming stripped 5 bases from V and 7 bases from J, with 14 bases between. The CDR3 spans 12 residues. The chain's CDR3 is CAWGTPSATQYF. CDR3 in DNA: TGTGCCTGGGGCACTCCTAGCGCGACCCAGTACTTC.

V is TRBV29-1 and J is TRBJ1-1; no clear D. The CDR3 extends over 11 amino acids. Germline V lookup: CDR1 SQVTM, CDR2 ANQGSEA. V was trimmed by 6 bases and J by 6 bases, leaving 11 bases between them. CDR3 region: CSVEWPAEAFF. In nucleotides, the CDR3 is TGCAGCGTCGAATGGCCTGCTGAAGCTTTCTTT.

This rearrangement joins TRBV6-5 to TRBJ2-4; D may correspond to TRBD1 or TRBD2 (5 bases each). Germline values: CDR1 MNHEY, CDR2 SVGAGI. The CDR3 spans 11 residues. Deletions cut 5 bases from V and 8 bases from J, with 7 bases between. The DNA of the CDR3 is TGTGCCAGCAGTGGGACGCACATTCAGTACTTC. Encoded protein: CASSGTHIQYF.

This clone has just a few counts. The genes are TRBV23-1 and TRBJ2-7; TRBD1 might be the D (6 bases). TRBV23-1 is reported as an ORF; its role is uncertain. This CDR3 comprises 12 residues. Trimming cost V 10 bases and J 1 base, with 11 bases left between them. The CDR3 sequence is CATRTDSYEQYF. CDR3 DNA: TGCGCCACCAGGACAGATTCCTACGAGCAGTACTTC.

The chain employs TRBV7-2 and TRBJ2-1; 9 nucleotides agree with TRBD2. The germline V gene has CDR1 SGHTA and CDR2 FQGNSA. After removal of 4 bases from V and 9 bases from J, the junction contained 10 bases not matched to a gene. The CDR3 runs to 15 residues. The CDR3 reads CASSSLAGEGGEQFF. CDR3 DNA sequence: TGTGCCAGCAGCTCATTAGCGGGAGAGGGCGGTGAGCAGTTCTTC.

The rearrangement joins TRBV2 to TRBJ2-1; D is tentatively TRBD1 or TRBD2 (6 bases each). CDR1 is SNHLY, CDR2 FYNNEI, per germline. V was trimmed by 4 bases and J by 8 bases, leaving 15 bases between them. The CDR3 covers 14 residues. CDR3 sequence reads: CASSAGGGFDEQFF. CDR3 nucleotides: TGTGCCAGCAGTGCCGGAGGGGGGTTTGATGAGCAGTTCTTC.

This sequence joins TRBV6-4 and TRBJ2-7, with D possibly matching TRBD1 (6 bases). CDR1 and CDR2 from the germline V gene are MRHNA and SNTAGT. Trimming removed 10 bases at V and 2 bases at J, with 18 bases between. This CDR3 comprises 14 residues. In DNA, the CDR3 is TGTGCCATGCGCCCCCGGGACAAAACCTACGAGCAGTACTTC. Translating it yields CAMRPRDKTYEQYF.

The table lists this clone with a few counts. The gene calls are TRBV27 and TRBJ1-2, with TRBD1 identical over 9 bases. V lost 3 bases, J lost 7 bases, and 6 bases stayed unmatched. CDR1 is MNHEY and CDR2 is SMNVEV in the germline V gene (reference sequence). This CDR3 spans 14 amino acids. The CDR3 region is CASSFIGTGLGYTF. The CDR3 coding sequence is TGTGCCAGCAGTTTTATTGGGACAGGGCTTGGCTACACCTTC.

The chain joins TRBV5-6 to TRBJ2-4, with D possibly TRBD2 on 6 matching bases. CDR3 length equals 16 residues. V was clipped by 0 bases and J by 0 bases, with 10 bases between them. Germline V gives CDR1 SGHDT, CDR2 YYEEEE. The CDR3 loop reads CASSLGRGLAKNIQYF. The CDR3 DNA follows: TGTGCCAGCAGCTTGGGGAGGGGACTAGCCAAAAACATTCAGTACTTC. Filled out from reference TRBV5-6 and TRBJ2-4, the complete variable domain reads DAGVTQSPTHLIKTRGQQVTLRCSPKSGHDTVSWYQQALGQGPQFIFQYYEEEERQRGNFPDRFSGHQFPNYSSELNVNALLLGDSALYLCASSLGRGLAKNIQYFGAGTRLSVL.

V gene TRBV2 combines with J gene TRBJ2-2, with TRBD2 as a possible D gene (5 bases). V was shortened by 9 bases and J by 0 bases, with 14 bases between the two germline ends. There are 15 residues in the CDR3. Germline CDR1 is SNHLY and CDR2 is FYNNEI. CDR3: CASDVASANTGELFF. The CDR3 DNA is TGTGCCAGTGACGTAGCGAGCGCGAACACCGGGGAGCTGTTTTTT.